This T cell receptor (beta chain) was sequenced during a study of long-term antiretroviral therapy in people with HIV (dated 2022 in TCRdb). For context, the study as a whole: The earliest samples were collected approximately a decade before the 2015 WHO recommendation for immediate ART, a period when ART was typically delayed until CD4 counts fell. A retrospective serial study tested whether ART initiation and durable HIV suppression were associated with changes in peripheral blood TRB repertoire composition and diversity. A total of 192 cryopreserved PBMC samples were contributed to the cohort by 30 adults with confirmed HIV infection, with samples collected serially over a mean of roughly six years (range 1-12). Among the 30 or so participants with HIV, roughly eleven were female. Test extractions of a monoclonal T-cell line alongside approximately 34 polyclonal samples showed no cross-contamination during QIAcube processing.

Inclusion was restricted to participants for whom at least one PBMC sample before ART initiation and at least two post-ART samples were available. Treatment was received in the United States of America by all participants with HIV. Before DNA extraction, cryopreserved samples containing about 0.9-11 million PBMC were thawed and washed. At the time of the earliest PBMC sample, participants with HIV were aged between about 20 and 60 years. Each participant contributed PBMC samples from 1-4 timepoints before ART initiation and 2-8 timepoints after ART initiation, with a median of 7 samples. For every participant, serial HIV viral load, CD4+ T-cell count, ART history and demographic data were obtained. Genomic DNA was extracted from unsorted PBMC with a Qiagen kit on a QIAcube, processed in batches of 12 samples. Comment on this clone: Its recognized antigen is unknown. No per-base quality is available; no much larger clone lies one base away.

The immunoSEQ hsTCRB v3.0 assay was used at survey level resolution for TRB variable region sequencing. TRB sequencing targeted a depth of about 40,000-50,000 T-cell genomes per sample. Pooled TRB libraries were sequenced on an Illumina MiSeq with a v3 150-cycle kit. Processing in the source paper ran as follows. Analysis of repertoires was carried out in R inside a reproducible Nextflow workflow spanning QC, data transformation and analysis. LymphoSeq2, an R package for exploring AIRR-Seq data, was used to implement custom analyses. A handful of samples yielding fewer than 5000 total TRB sequences were excluded, leaving 188 analyzed HIV repertoires. Among the approximately 180 retained HIV repertoires, 55 to 65 were collected before ART initiation and 120 to 140 were collected after ART initiation. Repertoires were downsampled to 5000 TRB nucleotide sequences, and summary statistics were averaged over 100 downsampling iterations. The analysis kept only TRB sequences whose CDR3 regions were at least seven amino acids long. Diversity was measured with a Shannon entropy-derived clonality score and the Gini coefficient. Repertoire networks linked the top 5000 CDR3 amino acid sequences whenever two sequences differed by an edit distance of one. GLIPH2 predicted antigen specificity groups and MHC restriction for TRB CDR3 amino acid sequences. CDR3 amino acid sequences were matched against VDJdb and McPAS-TCR to flag known CMV, EBV, HIV or tissue antigen associations. Pre-ART, post-ART and control groups were compared with Wilcoxon signed-rank tests and Holm-Bonferroni correction. TCRdb retrieved this table from immuneACCESS and kept in-frame rearrangements only. Not all clones are present; in checked studies, unresolved V genes account for under half, and no reason is known for the remainder. The V and J calls and clone size are taken from that table; D and trimming were inferred from the DNA. The sample records some 25,000 clones, approximately 80% of which are singletons. Together, the top ten hold 5.5% to 6% of the sample.

Results and caveats for the whole study, not just this receptor: HIV repertoires had narrower CDR3 length ranges than controls, and the network structure suggested an antigen-experienced repertoire that shifted only slightly toward naive after ART. ART initiation was associated with a significant increase in TRB diversity, but diversity stayed significantly below transplant donor controls even after long-term ART. Because pre-ART samples had limited cell numbers, unsorted PBMC were profiled rather than sorted CD4+ and CD8+ T cells. No data were available on ART adherence, viral resistance or therapy changes, limiting inferences about post-ART repertoire changes. The repertoire was dominated across all time points by expanded TRB clones identified before ART initiation, although this dominance was seen to fluctuate and to decrease in many PLHIV after ART. The samples were dated from the mid-2000s to the late 2010s, and the ART regimens that were used may be less effective than current ART regimens. Owing to limited PBMC availability, only the TCR beta chain was sequenced, without alpha chain pairing.

This receptor was obtained from a woman in her thirties with HIV. The sample here was unsorted PBMCs, taken 1.1 years before starting antiretroviral therapy.

The nucleotide sequence is TGTGCCAGTAGTCCGGGACAGGGAGTCTACGAGCAGTACTTC. This gives the protein CASSPGQGVYEQYF. Recombination connected TRBV19 to TRBJ2-7; 9 central bases correspond to TRBD1. Reading the germline V gene (reference sequence) gives CDR1 LNHDA and CDR2 SQIVND. The CDR3 holds 14 amino acids from the cysteine to the phenylalanine. Only the CDR3 DNA is retained, 42 bases long and in frame from the first base. Here V drops 5 bases and J drops 3 bases, and the junction holds 5 bases not matched to any gene.